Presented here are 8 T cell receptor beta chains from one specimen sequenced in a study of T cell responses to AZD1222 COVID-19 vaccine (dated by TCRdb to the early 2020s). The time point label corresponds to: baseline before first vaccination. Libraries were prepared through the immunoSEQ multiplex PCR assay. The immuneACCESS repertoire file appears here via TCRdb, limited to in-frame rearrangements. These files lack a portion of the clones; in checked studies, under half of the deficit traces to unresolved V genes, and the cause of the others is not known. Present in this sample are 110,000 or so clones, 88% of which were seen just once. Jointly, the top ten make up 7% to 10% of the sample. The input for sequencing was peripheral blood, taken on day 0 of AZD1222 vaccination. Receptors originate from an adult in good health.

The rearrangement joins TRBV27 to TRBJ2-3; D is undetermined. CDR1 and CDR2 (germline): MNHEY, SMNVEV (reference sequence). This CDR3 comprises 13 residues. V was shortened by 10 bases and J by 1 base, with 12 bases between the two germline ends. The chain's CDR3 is CATAVLGTDTQYF. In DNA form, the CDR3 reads TGTGCCACCGCTGTGCTAGGCACAGATACGCAGTATTTT.

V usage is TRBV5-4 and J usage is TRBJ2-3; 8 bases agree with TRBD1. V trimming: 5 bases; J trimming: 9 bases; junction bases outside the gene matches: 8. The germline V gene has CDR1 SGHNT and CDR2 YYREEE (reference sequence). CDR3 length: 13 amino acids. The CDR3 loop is CASRGPGQATQYF. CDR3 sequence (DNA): TGTGCCAGCAGAGGTCCGGGACAGGCAACGCAGTATTTT. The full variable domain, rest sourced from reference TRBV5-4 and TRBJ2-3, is ETGVTQSPTHLIKTRGQQVTLRCSSQSGHNTVSWYQQALGQGPQFIFQYYREEENGRGNFPPRFSGLQFPNYSSELNVNALELDDSALYLCASRGPGQATQYFGPGTRLTVL.

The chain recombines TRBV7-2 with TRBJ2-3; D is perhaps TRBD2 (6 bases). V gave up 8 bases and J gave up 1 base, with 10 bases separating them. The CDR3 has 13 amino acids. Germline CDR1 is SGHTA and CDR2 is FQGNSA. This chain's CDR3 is CASGTGGTDTQYF. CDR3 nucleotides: TGTGCCAGCGGCACGGGAGGCACAGATACGCAGTATTTT. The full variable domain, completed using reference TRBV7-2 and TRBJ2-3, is GAGVSQSPSNKVTEKGKDVELRCDPISGHTALYWYRQSLGQGLEFLIYFQGNSAPDKSGLPSDRFSAERTGGSVSTLTIQRTQQEDSAVYLCASGTGGTDTQYFGPGTRLTVL.

CDR3 nucleotides: TGTGCCAGCAGCCAAGGGGCTAGCGGGATGCTGGCCGGGGAGCTGTTTTTT. Translation gives CASSQGASGMLAGELFF. The V and J genes are TRBV3-1 (or the pseudogene TRBV3-2) and TRBJ2-2; 9 bases agree with TRBD2. CDR3 size: 17 residues. CDR1 and CDR2 from the germline V gene are LGHDT and YNNKEL (reference sequence). Trimming took 1 base from V and 6 from J; bases not matched to a gene: 9.

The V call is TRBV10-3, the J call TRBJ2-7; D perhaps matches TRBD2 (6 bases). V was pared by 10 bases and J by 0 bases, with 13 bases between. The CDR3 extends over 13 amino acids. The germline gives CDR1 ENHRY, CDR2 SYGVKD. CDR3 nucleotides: TGTGCCACCCTGGACGGGAGCTCCTACGAGCAGTACTTC. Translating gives CATLDGSSYEQYF.

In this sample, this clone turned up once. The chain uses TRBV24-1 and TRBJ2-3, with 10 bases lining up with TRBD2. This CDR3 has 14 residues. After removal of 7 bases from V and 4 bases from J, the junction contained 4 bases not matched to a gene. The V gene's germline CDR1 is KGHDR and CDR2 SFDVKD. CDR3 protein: CATRSSGSADTQYF. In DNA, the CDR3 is TGTGCCACCAGATCTAGCGGGAGTGCAGATACGCAGTATTTT.

The CDR3: CASSLLGTSSGANVLTF. The CDR3 DNA sequence: TGTGCCAGCAGTCTCCTCGGGACATCCTCTGGGGCCAACGTCCTGACTTTC. V gene TRBV28 combines with J gene TRBJ2-6; D possibly corresponds to TRBD1 (6 bases). This CDR3 is 17 amino acids long. With 5 bases removed from V and 0 bases from J, the gap between germline ends came to 14 bases. Germline V gene lookup returns CDR1 MDHEN and CDR2 SYDVKM. The whole variable domain, remainder taken from reference TRBV28 and TRBJ2-6, is DVKVTQSSRYLVKRTGEKVFLECVQDMDHENMFWYRQDPGLGLRLIYFSYDVKMKEKGDIPEGYSVSREKKERFSLILESASTNQTSMYLCASSLLGTSSGANVLTFGAGSRLTVL.

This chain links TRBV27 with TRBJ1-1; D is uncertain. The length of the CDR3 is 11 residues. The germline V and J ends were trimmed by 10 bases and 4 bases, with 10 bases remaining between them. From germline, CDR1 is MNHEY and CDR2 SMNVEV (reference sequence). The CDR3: CAMVRFTEAFF. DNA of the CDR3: TGTGCCATGGTGCGCTTCACTGAAGCTTTCTTT.